This T cell receptor (beta chain) was documented in a study of T cells after yellow fever vaccination. Study-wide background: The fractions with low cell numbers were processed using SMART-Seq v4 Ultra Low Input.

The CDR3 sequence is 15 residues long. Germline CDR1 is SGHRS and CDR2 is YFSETQ. V was clipped by 2 bases and J by 5 bases, with 16 bases between them. This clonotype has at least ten counts. MiXCR was run by TCRdb on the 5' RACE reads, yielding one entry per CDR3 protein. The data hold about 330,000 distinct CDR3 sequences, with about 4% observed a single time. This receptor was obtained from a man aged 18 to 29 who received the YFV17D yellow fever vaccine. Here the sequenced sample was PBMCs, taken 5 days after the yellow fever booster vaccination. This sequence joins TRBV5-1 and TRBJ2-5, with D maybe TRBD1 (6 bases). The CDR3 sequence is CASSFGTGLGETQYF. In DNA, the CDR3 is TGCGCCAGCAGCTTTGGTACAGGGTTGGGGGAGACCCAGTACTTC.